The clone carrying this TCR beta chain was picked up many times. The target antigen is unknown. This sample is drawn from a study of CD8+CD57+ T cells in acquired aplastic anemia. Study background: The study obtained an average of around 3.1 ug of DNA from sorted CD4+ and CD8+ cells. Mean read depth for CD4+ cells from healthy donors was 10 million to 13 million.

General study points: In CD8+ cells, Simpson's diversity showed no significant difference between patients and controls. Comparison of patients with controls identified approximately 28 shared CD8+ CDR3 sequences.

The template for TCR beta VDJ and CDR3 sequence profiling was genomic DNA. TCRdb reprocessed the reads with MiXCR, giving one entry per CDR3 protein. The sample holds approximately 160,000 distinct CDR3 sequences, roughly 48% seen once. V lost 4 bases to trimming and J lost 5 bases; unmatched junction nucleotides: 7. Germline lookup yields CDR1 LNHDA and CDR2 SQIVND (reference sequence). The CDR3 has 15 amino acids. The V gene is TRBV19, the J gene TRBJ2-7; 11 positions match TRBD1. Sequencing input: sorted CD4+, CD8+, or CD8+CD57+ T cells (not recorded which) from PBMCs. The source is a human donor in good health. CDR3 protein: CASSTGTGGGNEQYF. CDR3 bases: TGTGCCAGTAGTACCGGGACAGGGGGGGGAAACGAGCAGTACTTC.